Shown below are 29 T cell receptor beta chains from a single sample sequenced in a study of blood T cell repertoires in COVID-19 (dated by TCRdb to the early 2020s). Preparation of the library involved the immunoSEQ multiplex PCR assay. In its TCRdb copy, this immuneACCESS table keeps in-frame sequences only and misses some clones. Where compared with another copy, unresolved V genes explain less than half of these, and the others have no known cause. The table for this sample lists over 45,000 clones; 75% to 80% of them were counted only once. 15% to 20% of the sample lies in the top ten. Sequenced: peripheral blood. The receptors originated from a human donor with active or convalescent COVID-19. The donor label of this sample is uncertain.

This sequence joins TRBV28 and TRBJ1-1; no reliable D call. There are 12 residues in the CDR3. The ends were cut back, 2 bases at V and 1 base at J, with 2 bases in the middle. Germline V gene lookup returns CDR1 MDHEN and CDR2 SYDVKM. In DNA form, the CDR3 reads TGTGCCAGCAGTTTACGGAACACTGAAGCTTTCTTT. It codes for CASSLRNTEAFF.

The CDR3 spells CASKSGRGEVEQYF. The CDR3 nucleotides are TGTGCCAGTAAAAGCGGGAGGGGAGAGGTCGAGCAGTACTTC. The J gene is TRBJ2-7, the V gene TRBV19, with 10 bases lining up with TRBD2. Germline lookup yields CDR1 LNHDA and CDR2 SQIVND (reference sequence). Germline trimming cut 7 bases from V and 6 bases from J; bases unmatched to any gene: 9. The CDR3 loop spans 14 amino acids.

This sequence joins TRBV6-5 and TRBJ2-5, with D possibly TRBD1 on 6 matching bases. V was pared by 11 bases and J by 0 bases, with 19 bases between. CDR1 is MNHEY, CDR2 SVGAGI, per germline. This CDR3 is 15 amino acids long. The CDR3 protein is CAGWGRTLYQETQYF. DNA for the CDR3: TGTGCCGGTTGGGGGCGAACCTTGTACCAAGAGACCCAGTACTTC.

V usage is TRBV7-3 and J usage is TRBJ2-3; 9 nucleotides match TRBD1. J lost 2 bases, V lost 5 bases, and 5 bases had no gene match. CDR3 length equals 15 residues. Germline values: CDR1 SGHTA, CDR2 FQGTGA. The CDR3 is CASSPGTGYTDTQYF. In DNA, the CDR3 is TGTGCCAGCAGCCCCGGGACAGGGTACACAGATACGCAGTATTTT.

The chain recombines TRBV30 with TRBJ2-3; weak D call: TRBD2 (5 bases). Germline CDR1 and CDR2: GTSNPN and SVGIG (reference sequence). The CDR3 consists of 15 residues. V gave up 7 bases and J gave up 2 bases, with 19 bases separating them. The CDR3: CAYTGLKGATDTQYF. CDR3 DNA sequence: TGTGCCTATACGGGCCTAAAGGGAGCCACAGATACGCAGTATTTT.

This chain links TRBV19 with TRBJ2-2, with 9 bases fitting TRBD1. The junction had 12 bases not matched to a gene; V was cut back by 5 bases and J by 5 bases. The CDR3 runs to 17 residues. Germline V gene sequence: CDR1 LNHDA, CDR2 SQIVND (reference sequence). DNA for the CDR3: TGTGCCAGTAGTTTTACCGGGACAGGGACGGTAACCGGGGAGCTGTTTTTT. This sequence encodes CASSFTGTGTVTGELFF.

This chain connects TRBV5-5 to TRBJ2-5; D not resolved. The CDR3 runs to 14 residues. CDR1 and CDR2 (germline): SGHKS, YYEKEE (reference sequence). V was pared by 0 bases and J by 3 bases, with 9 bases between. The CDR3 is CASSLGQAKETQYF. Written as DNA, the CDR3 is TGTGCCAGCAGCTTGGGGCAGGCCAAAGAGACCCAGTACTTC.

The chain is built from TRBV13 and TRBJ1-2; TRBD1 matches 7 bases. The germline CDR1 and CDR2 sequences are PRHDT and FYEKMQ (reference sequence). The V and J ends lost 0 bases and 4 bases, in that order; junction bases with no gene match: 2. The CDR3 runs 14 residues. In DNA, the CDR3 is TGTGCCAGCAGCTTAGGTGACAGGGCCTATGGCTACACCTTC. Its protein product is CASSLGDRAYGYTF.

This clone was recorded once. CDR3 nucleotide sequence: TGTGCCAGCAGTTCCGGACTAGCGGGAGGGCAAGAGACCCAGTACTTC. Residues: CASSSGLAGGQETQYF. This chain joins TRBV6-5 and TRBJ2-5, with 15 bases fitting TRBD2. The CDR3 is made up of 16 amino acids. The trim removed 4 bases at V and 2 bases at J, leaving 2 bases unmatched. Germline CDR1 and CDR2: MNHEY and SVGAGI.

This clone has a handful of counts. The chain combines TRBV4-3 with TRBJ2-7; a weak D match, TRBD1 (6 bases). The V end lost 1 base, the J end lost 3 bases, and 16 bases lay between the germline ends. The CDR3 contains 16 residues. Looked up from germline, CDR1 is LGHNA and CDR2 is YSLEER. DNA of the CDR3: TGCGCCAGCAGCCAAGGTACACAGGGTAGTCTCTACGAGCAGTACTTC. It codes for CASSQGTQGSLYEQYF.

The chain links TRBV14 to TRBJ2-5; 8 bases match TRBD2. Germline V gene sequence: CDR1 SGHDN, CDR2 FVKESK. V gave up 4 bases and J gave up 4 bases; unmatched junction bases: 8. This CDR3 spans 15 amino acids. As DNA, the CDR3 is TGTGCCAGCAGCCCTCCGGCTAGCGGGTTAGAGACCCAGTACTTC. Residues: CASSPPASGLETQYF.

This clone was observed a few times. The V and J genes are TRBV11-2 and TRBJ2-1; 7 bases fit TRBD2. The V segment lost 3 bases and the J segment 6 bases; nucleotides outside the gene matches: 17. The V gene's germline CDR1 is SGHAT and CDR2 FQNNGV. This CDR3 has 18 amino acids. In DNA, the CDR3 is TGTGCCAGCAGCTTCGAAGCGGGAAGCAGGCCCTATTCCAATGAGCAGTTCTTC. It codes for CASSFEAGSRPYSNEQFF.

Here the CDR3 DNA reads TGTGCCAGCAGTTTCGGGGGGAATCAGCCCCAGCATTTT. Residues: CASSFGGNQPQHF. The V and J genes are TRBV12-3 or TRBV12-4 and TRBJ1-5, with D perhaps matching TRBD1 (5 bases). Trimming left V 3 bases short and J 4 bases short, with 7 bases between. The CDR3 consists of 13 residues.

This clone turned up a few times. The chain carries TRBV25-1 and TRBJ1-2, with D maybe TRBD1 (6 bases). V was pared by 3 bases and J by 1 base, with 9 bases between. The germline V gene has CDR1 MGHDK and CDR2 SYGVNS. The CDR3 spans 14 residues. The CDR3 is CASSEGAYNYGYTF. In DNA, the CDR3 is TGTGCCAGCAGTGAGGGGGCATATAACTATGGCTACACCTTC.

This clone was observed a few times. The V gene is TRBV30, the J gene TRBJ1-1; D unclear. The CDR3 totals 13 residues. Trimming removed 0 bases at V and 4 bases at J, with 9 bases between. Germline V gives CDR1 GTSNPN, CDR2 SVGIG (reference sequence). The CDR3 sequence is CAWSVTGSTEAFF. DNA for the CDR3: TGTGCCTGGAGTGTGACGGGGAGCACTGAAGCTTTCTTT.

This clone has just a few counts. The V and J genes are TRBV5-1 and TRBJ2-2; tentative D call: TRBD1 (5 bases). This CDR3 contains 13 residues. Per the germline V gene, CDR1 is SGHRS and CDR2 is YFSETQ. V was clipped by 0 bases and J by 5 bases, with 5 bases between them. CDR3 sequence reads: CASSLEGTGELFF. CDR3 nucleotide sequence: TGCGCCAGCAGCTTGGAGGGGACCGGGGAGCTGTTTTTT.

The chain carries TRBV14 and TRBJ2-5; 7 nucleotides match TRBD1. V dropped 2 bases and J dropped 7; count of bases not matched to a gene: 7. The germline gives CDR1 SGHDN, CDR2 FVKESK. CDR3 length: 14 residues. The CDR3, as DNA: TGTGCCAGCAGCCAAACGACAGGGTATGGGACCCAGTACTTC. Translation gives CASSQTTGYGTQYF.

This clone was counted between two and nine times. This chain uses TRBV10-1 with TRBJ2-3; 10 bases are shared with TRBD2. Germline lookup yields CDR1 WNHNN and CDR2 SYGVQD (reference sequence). J lost 5 bases, V lost 3 bases, and 8 bases had no gene match. CDR3 length equals 16 residues. CDR3 nucleotide sequence: TGCGCCAGCAGTGAATCCAGCGGGAGGGCCCGAGATACGCAGTATTTT. It encodes CASSESSGRARDTQYF.

This clone was picked up many times. The chain has TRBV7-3 and TRBJ2-2; maybe TRBD1 (5 bases). CDR1 is SGHTA, CDR2 FQGTGA, per germline. The V and J ends lost 3 bases and 4 bases respectively, with 15 bases between them. The CDR3 has 16 amino acids. For the CDR3, the DNA is TGTGCCAGCAGCTTTTCTAGGGGTTCCAGCACCGGGGAGCTGTTTTTT. Residues: CASSFSRGSSTGELFF.

The chain joins TRBV29-1 to TRBJ1-1; D call uncertain. This CDR3 contains 13 residues. V was trimmed by 5 bases and J by 5 bases, leaving 15 bases between them. Germline V gives CDR1 SQVTM, CDR2 ANQGSEA. The CDR3 nucleotides read TGCAGCGTTCTGACCCCAACGGGGACTGAAGCTTTCTTT. This encodes CSVLTPTGTEAFF.

V usage is TRBV6-1 and J usage is TRBJ1-4, with a tentative D call TRBD1 (6 bases). Deletions cut 1 base from V and 4 bases from J, with 10 bases between. The CDR3 contains 15 residues. Germline lookup yields CDR1 MNHNS and CDR2 SASEGT. The CDR3 DNA sequence: TGTGCCAGCAGTGAAGAAGGCAGGGGTAATGAAAAACTGTTTTTT. This encodes CASSEEGRGNEKLFF.

The genes are TRBV7-3 and TRBJ1-2, with D perhaps TRBD1 (5 bases). The CDR3 covers 17 residues. V gave up 2 bases and J gave up 3 bases, with 19 bases separating them. CDR1 is SGHTA, CDR2 FQGTGA, per germline. The CDR3 DNA reads TGTGCCAGCAGCTTAGTCCCCGGGCAGGGTCCAGACTATGGCTACACCTTC. It is translated as CASSLVPGQGPDYGYTF.

V and J are TRBV12-3 or TRBV12-4 and TRBJ1-6, with D tentatively TRBD1 (6 bases). The CDR3 extends over 13 amino acids. Between the trimmed V and J ends, which lost 6 bases and 9 bases, there was a span of 12 bases. In DNA, the CDR3 is TGTGCCAGCAGACCGTTAGGGGGTTCACCCCTCCACTTT. It translates to CASRPLGGSPLHF.

The table lists this clone with a count of one. J is TRBJ1-4 and V is TRBV7-6; perhaps TRBD1 as D (5 bases). The CDR3 runs to 16 residues. The germline CDR1 and CDR2 sequences are SGHVS and FNYEAQ. Trimming cost V 2 bases and J 3 bases, with 13 bases left between them. CDR3: CASSLSGAGSNEKLFF. DNA of the CDR3: TGTGCCAGCAGCTTATCTGGGGCAGGTTCTAATGAAAAACTGTTTTTT. Full variable domain (remainder filled in from reference TRBV7-6 and TRBJ1-4): GAGVSQSPRYKVTKRGQDVALRCDPISGHVSLYWYRQALGQGPEFLTYFNYEAQQDKSGLPNDRFSAERPEGSISTLTIQRTEQRDSAMYRCASSLSGAGSNEKLFFGSGTQLSVL.

Ten or more counts support this clone. V is TRBV29-1 and J is TRBJ1-1; 7 positions agree with TRBD1. The CDR3 totals 14 residues. Germline V lookup: CDR1 SQVTM, CDR2 ANQGSEA. J lost 4 bases, V lost 1 base, and 6 bases had no gene match. As DNA, the CDR3 is TGCAGCGTTGAAGGGGCGGCAGGGGGCACTGAAGCTTTCTTT. Translated: CSVEGAAGGTEAFF.

There are a few counts of this clone. The V call is TRBV19, the J call TRBJ1-5, with TRBD1 identical over 7 bases. The ends lost 7 bases at V and 1 base at J; junction bases unmatched: 1. This CDR3 is 13 amino acids long. From germline, CDR1 is LNHDA and CDR2 SQIVND (reference sequence). DNA for the CDR3: TGTGCCAGTAACAGGGGAAGCAATCAGCCCCAGCATTTT. Encoded protein: CASNRGSNQPQHF.

This clone was recorded only once. The chain uses TRBV11-3 and TRBJ1-2; D gene uncertain. V lost 1 base and J 4 bases, leaving 10 bases between the germline ends. Germline-derived CDR1 and CDR2 are SGHNT and YENEEA. There are 14 residues in the CDR3. The CDR3 spells CASSLGGIGYGYTF. In nucleotides, the CDR3 is TGTGCCAGCAGCTTAGGAGGGATCGGCTATGGCTACACCTTC. The variable domain in full, with the rest retrieved from reference TRBV11-3 and TRBJ1-2, is EAGVVQSPRYKIIEKKQPVAFWCNPISGHNTLYWYLQNLGQGPELLIRYENEEAVDDSQLPKDRFSAERLKGVDSTLKIQPAELGDSAVYLCASSLGGIGYGYTFGSGTRLTVV.

The J gene is TRBJ1-3, the V gene TRBV9; tentative D call: TRBD1 (5 bases). The V and J ends lost 0 bases and 0 bases respectively, with 10 bases between them. The germline V gene encodes CDR1 SGDLS and CDR2 YYNGEE. The CDR3 extends over 16 amino acids. The DNA of the CDR3 is TGTGCCAGCAGCGTAGGCGGGGGGATCTCTGGAAACACCATATATTTT. Encoded protein: CASSVGGGISGNTIYF. Drawing the rest from reference TRBV9 and TRBJ1-3, the complete variable domain is DSGVTQTPKHLITATGQRVTLRCSPRSGDLSVYWYQQSLDQGLQFLIQYYNGEERAKGNILERFSAQQFPDLHSELNLSSLELGDSALYFCASSVGGGISGNTIYFGEGSWLTVV.

The V gene is TRBV11-2, the J gene TRBJ1-1, with D hard to call. Germline lookup yields CDR1 SGHAT and CDR2 FQNNGV. The CDR3 is 11 residues long. V shed 1 base and J shed 8 bases, with 5 bases lying between them. The CDR3 DNA is TGTGCCAGCAGCTTAGGTCTAGAAGCTTTCTTT. Its translation: CASSLGLEAFF.